A single sample gave rise to the 24 T cell receptor beta chains below, sequenced in a study of blood T cell repertoires in COVID-19. TCRdb's table, derived via immunoSEQ multiplex PCR, lists solely in-frame clones and lacks some. The sample shows 150,000 to 200,000 clones, around 81% of them seen only once. What was sequenced was peripheral blood. These receptors all come from a man in his sixties with active or convalescent COVID-19.

The chain couples TRBV4-2 to TRBJ1-5; 8 bases line up with TRBD1. The CDR3 sequence is 14 residues long. CDR1 is LGHNA and CDR2 is YNFKEQ in the germline V gene. The junction had 3 bases not matched to a gene; V was cut back by 1 base and J by 7 bases. The CDR3 DNA reads as TGTGCCAGCAGCCAAGCAGGGGGCGGGCAGCCCCAGCATTTT. Its translation: CASSQAGGGQPQHF.

This chain connects TRBV19 to TRBJ2-5; D may be TRBD1 (5 bases). Germline loops: CDR1 LNHDA, CDR2 SQIVND (reference sequence). CDR3 length equals 14 residues. The V and J ends lost 3 bases and 1 base respectively, with 9 bases between them. The CDR3 reads CASSIQGTQETQYF. CDR3 sequence (DNA): TGTGCCAGTAGTATCCAGGGAACCCAAGAGACCCAGTACTTC.

This chain joins TRBV5-4 and TRBJ2-5; D perhaps matches TRBD1 (6 bases). The V gene's germline CDR1 is SGHNT and CDR2 YYREEE (reference sequence). CDR3 length: 14 residues. Trimming pared 4 bases from V and 4 bases from J, leaving 14 bases between. CDR3 protein: CASSITQGRETQYF. The CDR3 DNA is TGTGCCAGCAGCATTACTCAGGGGAGAGAGACCCAGTACTTC.

The chain joins TRBV25-1 to TRBJ1-1, with 8 bases fitting TRBD1. Per germline, CDR1 MGHDK and CDR2 SYGVNS. The CDR3 is 16 residues long. Trimming took 4 bases from V and 3 from J; bases not matched to a gene: 10. CDR3 region: CASSANTGGVDTEAFF. The CDR3 DNA is TGTGCCAGCAGTGCGAATACAGGGGGTGTCGACACTGAAGCTTTCTTT.

The chain uses TRBV4-1 and TRBJ2-5; TRBD2 matches at 7 bases. There are 17 residues in the CDR3. CDR1 is MGHRA and CDR2 is YSYEKL in the germline V gene. J was trimmed by 6 bases and V by 0 bases; bases with no gene match: 13. CDR3 residues: CASSQDILRGGEKTQYF. DNA for the CDR3: TGCGCCAGCAGCCAAGATATATTGAGGGGAGGGGAGAAGACCCAGTACTTC.

The genes are TRBV5-1 and TRBJ2-7; TRBD1 agrees at 7 bases. Germline CDR1 reads SGHRS; CDR2 reads YFSETQ. This CDR3 contains 16 residues. V was pared by 0 bases and J by 2 bases, with 8 bases of the junction left unmatched. The CDR3 region is CASSLASTGWTYEQYF. CDR3 sequence (DNA): TGCGCCAGCAGCTTGGCGTCGACAGGGTGGACCTACGAGCAGTACTTC.

The chain couples TRBV19 to TRBJ1-5; the D is unclear. Deletions cut 4 bases from V and 5 bases from J, with 12 bases between. The CDR3 spans 14 residues. Germline V CDR1 and CDR2: LNHDA, SQIVND (reference sequence). The CDR3 loop is CASSTAYRDQPQHF. CDR3 nucleotide sequence: TGTGCCAGTAGTACGGCCTACAGAGATCAGCCCCAGCATTTT.

V is TRBV2 and J is TRBJ1-5, with D maybe TRBD1 (5 bases). With 6 bases removed from V and 8 bases from J, the gap between germline ends came to 23 bases. CDR1 and CDR2 from the germline V gene are SNHLY and FYNNEI. This CDR3 has 16 residues. For the CDR3, the DNA is TGTGCCAGCAGCCAAGGGTATGGACAAGGGAGGGAGCCCCAGCATTTT. It is translated as CASSQGYGQGREPQHF.

V is TRBV7-8 and J is TRBJ1-6; D not certain. Between the trimmed V and J ends, which lost 0 bases and 0 bases, there was a span of 15 bases. The CDR3 runs 19 residues. CDR1 is SGHVS and CDR2 is FQNEAQ in the germline V gene. The CDR3 region is CASSLARPRESSYNSPLHF. The CDR3 DNA reads as TGTGCCAGCAGCTTAGCCCGTCCGCGCGAGAGCTCCTATAATTCACCCCTCCACTTT.

This clone was recorded only once. The V call is TRBV2, the J call TRBJ1-1; D not resolved. The CDR3 contains 13 residues. With 5 bases removed from V and 4 bases from J, the gap between germline ends came to 11 bases. CDR1 and CDR2 (germline): SNHLY, FYNNEI. CDR3 DNA sequence: TGTGCCAGCAGTATCGAAATCGGCACTGAAGCTTTCTTT. This codes for CASSIEIGTEAFF.

The genes are TRBV5-1 and TRBJ2-1; 11 nucleotides match TRBD2. The length of the CDR3 is 15 residues. V shed 3 bases, J shed 8 bases, and the junction held 7 bases outside the gene matches. Germline CDR1 and CDR2: SGHRS and YFSETQ. The CDR3 here is CASSSTSGSFYEQFF. The CDR3 DNA sequence: TGCGCCAGCAGCTCCACTAGCGGGAGCTTTTATGAGCAGTTCTTC.

This chain links TRBV28 with TRBJ2-7, with a tentative D call TRBD1 (5 bases). Germline V CDR1 and CDR2: MDHEN, SYDVKM. There are 14 residues in the CDR3. With 5 bases removed from V and 2 bases from J, the gap between germline ends came to 13 bases. The DNA of the CDR3 is TGTGCCAGCAGTAGCCCAGGGTCCCCCTACGAGCAGTACTTC. Its protein product is CASSSPGSPYEQYF.

The chain uses TRBV24-1 and TRBJ2-3; 9 bases agree with TRBD2. This CDR3 comprises 17 residues. Trimming at V came to 3 bases and at J to 2 bases, leaving 8 bases not matched to a gene. Germline CDR1 and CDR2: KGHDR and SFDVKD. As DNA, the CDR3 is TGTGCCACCAGTGATCCCTCTAGCGGGGATATCACAGATACGCAGTATTTT. It codes for CATSDPSSGDITDTQYF.

The chain has TRBV19 and TRBJ1-4; the match to TRBD1 covers 7 bases. From germline, CDR1 is LNHDA and CDR2 SQIVND (reference sequence). V shed 6 bases and J 6 bases; nucleotides not matched to a gene: 10. The CDR3 extends over 15 amino acids. In DNA, the CDR3 is TGTGCCAGTAGCCGAAGAGGCAGGGGGGATGAAAAACTGTTTTTT. This codes for CASSRRGRGDEKLFF.

The chain is built from TRBV4-2 and TRBJ2-7, with 8 bases matching TRBD2. This CDR3 is 16 amino acids long. Germline V CDR1 and CDR2: LGHNA, YNFKEQ. After removal of 3 bases from V and 6 bases from J, the junction contained 13 bases not matched to a gene. The CDR3 DNA follows: TGTGCCAGCAGCCATGAGCTGCCGGGAGGGCCGGCCGAGCAGTACTTC. The encoded protein is CASSHELPGGPAEQYF.

The chain combines TRBV19 with TRBJ1-2; the match to TRBD1 covers 7 bases. In germline, CDR1 is LNHDA, CDR2 SQIVND (reference sequence). The CDR3 is 14 amino acids. With V trimmed by 7 bases and J by 3 bases, 8 bases remained unmatched. The CDR3: CASTKTGSYYGYTF. CDR3 bases: TGTGCCAGTACGAAGACAGGGTCTTACTATGGCTACACCTTC.

This clone was counted between two and nine times. This sequence joins TRBV29-1 and TRBJ2-5, with TRBD1 matching over 10 bases. V trimming: 4 bases; J trimming: 5 bases; junction bases outside the gene matches: 7. This CDR3 comprises 14 residues. In germline, CDR1 is SQVTM, CDR2 ANQGSEA. The CDR3 DNA reads TGCAGCGTTGGGGACAGGGGACACGTGGAGACCCAGTACTTC. Translation gives CSVGDRGHVETQYF.

The J gene is TRBJ2-7, the V gene TRBV2, with 11 nucleotides matching TRBD2. Unmatched junction bases numbered 11, after V lost 6 bases and J lost 7 bases. This CDR3 is built from 15 residues. The V gene's germline CDR1 is SNHLY and CDR2 FYNNEI. DNA of the CDR3: TGTGCCAGCAGCGCAGAGACTAGCGGGGATGCTGAGCAGTACTTC. Its protein product is CASSAETSGDAEQYF.

This clone was counted between two and nine times. The chain couples TRBV4-1 to TRBJ1-5; tentatively, D is TRBD1 (5 bases). CDR3 length: 17 amino acids. V was shortened by 1 base and J by 1 base, with 14 bases between the two germline ends. Germline lookup yields CDR1 MGHRA and CDR2 YSYEKL. CDR3 coding DNA: TGCGCCAGCAGCCAAGTTGATATGGGACTGAGCAATCAGCCCCAGCATTTT. Residues: CASSQVDMGLSNQPQHF.

CDR3 nucleotide sequence: TGTGCCAGCAGACTAGGGGAGGGGTCCTATGGCTACACCTTC. This codes for CASRLGEGSYGYTF. The rearrangement joins TRBV3-1 (or the pseudogene TRBV3-2) to TRBJ1-2, with D possibly matching TRBD1 (5 bases). Per germline, CDR1 LGHDT and CDR2 YNNKEL (reference sequence). This CDR3 has 14 amino acids. Trimming took off 6 bases at V and 4 bases at J, with 15 bases between the two ends.

This chain links TRBV18 with TRBJ1-2; 12 bases are shared with TRBD1. From germline, CDR1 is KGHSH and CDR2 LQKENI. This CDR3 region has 15 residues. V lost 3 bases, J lost 4 bases, and 3 bases stayed unmatched. The CDR3 loop is CASSPGTGGGYGYTF. The CDR3 region has the DNA TGTGCCAGCTCACCCGGGACAGGGGGCGGCTATGGCTACACCTTC.

V usage is TRBV3-1 (or the pseudogene TRBV3-2) and J usage is TRBJ2-1; TRBD2 agrees at 9 bases. V lost 4 bases, J lost 9 bases, and 13 bases stayed unmatched. Germline CDR1 reads LGHDT; CDR2 reads YNNKEL (reference sequence). CDR3 length equals 16 residues. The CDR3 DNA is TGTGCCAGCAGCCTACGTAGGCCTAGCGGGGTTTCTGAGCAGTTCTTC. Its translation: CASSLRRPSGVSEQFF.

This clone has more than one count but fewer than ten. This rearrangement joins TRBV5-1 to TRBJ1-2; D unclear. Germline CDR1 SGHRS, CDR2 YFSETQ. The V end lost 6 bases, the J end lost 0 bases, and 15 bases lay between the germline ends. The CDR3 has 15 amino acids. The CDR3 nucleotides read TGCGCCAGCACCCCGGACGGGGATCCTAACTATGGCTACACCTTC. Translating gives CASTPDGDPNYGYTF.

This chain links TRBV10-2 with TRBJ2-1, with D tentatively TRBD2 (7 bases). Germline V gene sequence: CDR1 WSHSY, CDR2 SAAADI. Trimming took off 4 bases at V and 4 bases at J, with 14 bases between the two ends. This CDR3 comprises 15 residues. The CDR3 is CASSVAGALYNEQFF. Written as DNA, the CDR3 is TGCGCCAGCAGTGTGGCGGGGGCCTTATACAATGAGCAGTTCTTC.